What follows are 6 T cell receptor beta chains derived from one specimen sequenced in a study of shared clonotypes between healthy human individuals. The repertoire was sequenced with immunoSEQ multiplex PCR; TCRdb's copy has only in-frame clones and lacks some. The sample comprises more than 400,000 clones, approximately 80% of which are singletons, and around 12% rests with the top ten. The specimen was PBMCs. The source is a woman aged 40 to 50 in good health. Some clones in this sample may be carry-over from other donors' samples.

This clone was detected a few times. CDR3 coding DNA: TGTGCCAGCAGTGACCGACTAGCGGGAGGTGAATACGAGCAGTACTTC. Translated: CASSDRLAGGEYEQYF. The chain combines TRBV2 with TRBJ2-7, with 13 bases identical to TRBD2. V shed 3 bases, J shed 4 bases, and the junction held 6 bases outside the gene matches. CDR1 and CDR2 from the germline V gene are SNHLY and FYNNEI. The CDR3 is 16 residues long.

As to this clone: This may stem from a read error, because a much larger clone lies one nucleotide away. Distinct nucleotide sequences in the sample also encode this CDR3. CDR3: CASRRTAYNQPQHF. The CDR3 nucleotides read TGTGCTAGCAGGAGGACCGCGTATAATCAGCCCCAGCATTTT. This sequence joins TRBV6-5 and TRBJ1-5; unclear D gene. The CDR3 is 14 amino acids. Germline V gene lookup returns CDR1 MNHEY and CDR2 SVGAGI.

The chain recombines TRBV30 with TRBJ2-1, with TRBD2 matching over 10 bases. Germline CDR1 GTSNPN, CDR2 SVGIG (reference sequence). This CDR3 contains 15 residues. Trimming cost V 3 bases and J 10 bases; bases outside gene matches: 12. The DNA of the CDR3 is TGTGCCTGGAGCCGGGGACTAGCGAGGGGTTACGAGCAGTTCTTC. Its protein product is CAWSRGLARGYEQFF. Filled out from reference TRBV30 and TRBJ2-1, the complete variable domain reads SQTIHQWPATLVQPVGSPLSLECTVEGTSNPNLYWYRQAAGRGLQLLFYSVGIGQISSEVPQNLSASRPQDRQFILSSKKLLLSDSGFYLCAWSRGLARGYEQFFGPGTRLTVL.

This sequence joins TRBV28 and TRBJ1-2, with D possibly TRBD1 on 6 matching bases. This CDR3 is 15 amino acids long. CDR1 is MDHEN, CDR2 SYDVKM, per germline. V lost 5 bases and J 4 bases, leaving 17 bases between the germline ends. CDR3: CASSPSGGRIYGYTF. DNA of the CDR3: TGTGCCAGCAGTCCCTCTGGGGGCAGGATCTATGGCTACACCTTC.

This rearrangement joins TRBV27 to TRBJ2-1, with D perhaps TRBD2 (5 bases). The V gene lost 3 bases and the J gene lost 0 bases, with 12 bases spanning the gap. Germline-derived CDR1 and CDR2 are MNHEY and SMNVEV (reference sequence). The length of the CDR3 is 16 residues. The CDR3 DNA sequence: TGTGCCAGCAGTTTTCGTCCGGCGGGCTCCTACAATGAGCAGTTCTTC. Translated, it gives CASSFRPAGSYNEQFF.

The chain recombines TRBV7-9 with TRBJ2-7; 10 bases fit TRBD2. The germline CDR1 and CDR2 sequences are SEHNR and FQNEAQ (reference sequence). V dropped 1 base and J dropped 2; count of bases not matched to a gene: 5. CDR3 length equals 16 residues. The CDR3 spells CASSLGQLAGTYEQYF. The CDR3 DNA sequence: TGTGCCAGCAGCTTAGGCCAACTAGCGGGGACCTACGAGCAGTACTTC.